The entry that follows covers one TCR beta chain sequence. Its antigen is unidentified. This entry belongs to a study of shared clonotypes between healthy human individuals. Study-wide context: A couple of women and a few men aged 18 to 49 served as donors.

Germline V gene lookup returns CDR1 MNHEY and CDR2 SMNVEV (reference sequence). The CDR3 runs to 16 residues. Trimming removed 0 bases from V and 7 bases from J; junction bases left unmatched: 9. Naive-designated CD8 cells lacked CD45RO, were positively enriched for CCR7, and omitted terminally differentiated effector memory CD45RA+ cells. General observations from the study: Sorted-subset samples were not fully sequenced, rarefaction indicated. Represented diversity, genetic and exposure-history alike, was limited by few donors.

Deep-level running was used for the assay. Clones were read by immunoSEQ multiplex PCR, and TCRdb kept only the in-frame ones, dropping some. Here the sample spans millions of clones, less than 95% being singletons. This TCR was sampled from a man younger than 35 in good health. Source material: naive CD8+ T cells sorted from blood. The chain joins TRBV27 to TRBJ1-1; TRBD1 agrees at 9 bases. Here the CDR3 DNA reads TGTGCCAGCAGTTTATCCTGGACAGGGGTAGCCGATGAAGCTTTCTTT. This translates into CASSLSWTGVADEAFF.